The 3 T cell receptor beta chains below come from one sample, sequenced in a study of read filtering for tumor transcriptome and immune sequencing. This library used roughly 430 ng RNA and molecular barcoded adaptors spanning alpha/delta and beta/gamma chains. MiXCR was run by TCRdb on the reads, yielding one entry per CDR3 protein. The sample consists of over 80,000 distinct CDR3 sequences, approximately 13% of them appearing once. Sequenced material: a population of CD138-negative cells sorted from bone marrow. These receptors came from a donor over 35 with multiple myeloma.

The table lists this clonotype with many counts. The chain links TRBV20-1 to TRBJ1-4, with D possibly matching TRBD1 (5 bases). This CDR3 contains 13 residues. Germline V lookup: CDR1 DFQATT, CDR2 SNEGSKA (reference sequence). V was shortened by 6 bases and J by 6 bases, with 14 bases between the two germline ends. In DNA, the CDR3 is TGCAGTGCCCCGGACAACGGTGATGAAAAACTGTTTTTT. This sequence encodes CSAPDNGDEKLFF.

This clonotype was counted ten times or more. The V gene is TRBV13, the J gene TRBJ2-7; possible D gene TRBD2, 6 bases. Germline-derived CDR1 and CDR2 are PRHDT and FYEKMQ (reference sequence). V dropped 1 base and J dropped 6 bases, with 13 bases sitting between them. The CDR3 consists of 14 residues. The CDR3 nucleotides read TGTGCCAGCAGCTTAGACAGGAGGGGAGGCGAGCAGTACTTC. Encoded protein: CASSLDRRGGEQYF.

This clonotype was observed many times. This chain uses TRBV28 with TRBJ1-5; D might be TRBD1 (6 bases). Trimming took 3 bases from V and 5 from J, leaving 17 bases between them. Germline loops: CDR1 MDHEN, CDR2 SYDVKM. This CDR3 comprises 16 residues. CDR3 protein: CASSFHIEGEDQPQHF. The CDR3 DNA follows: TGTGCCAGCAGTTTTCATATCGAGGGGGAGGATCAGCCCCAGCATTTT.